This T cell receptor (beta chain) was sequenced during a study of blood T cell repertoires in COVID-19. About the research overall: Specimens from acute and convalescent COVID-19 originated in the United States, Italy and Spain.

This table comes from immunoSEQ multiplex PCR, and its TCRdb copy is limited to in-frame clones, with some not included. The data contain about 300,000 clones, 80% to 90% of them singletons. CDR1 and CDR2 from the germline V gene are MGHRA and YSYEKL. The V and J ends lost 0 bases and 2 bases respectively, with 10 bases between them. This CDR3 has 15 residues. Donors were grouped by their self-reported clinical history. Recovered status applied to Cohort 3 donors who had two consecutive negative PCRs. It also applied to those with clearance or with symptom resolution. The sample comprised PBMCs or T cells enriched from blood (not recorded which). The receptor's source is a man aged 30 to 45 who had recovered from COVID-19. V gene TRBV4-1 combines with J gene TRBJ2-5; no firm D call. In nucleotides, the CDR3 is TGCGCCAGCAGCCAAGATAGCAATAGGCAAGAGACCCAGTACTTC. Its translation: CASSQDSNRQETQYF.